The source of this T cell receptor (beta chain) is a study of molecular identifiers for immune sequencing clone quantification. Listed TCR primers and previously described methods were used for bulk TCR libraries. Using its own MiXCR run on the PCR reads, TCRdb lists one record per CDR3 protein. The data show about 510,000 distinct CDR3 sequences, about a fifth seen once. Naive CD8 T cells were sorted, and the gate applied was CD8+CD4-CCR7+CD45RA+. The CDR3 consists of 13 residues. V gave up 6 bases and J gave up 0 bases, with 7 bases separating them. Germline CDR1 and CDR2: KGHDR and SFDVKD. There are a few counts of this clonotype.

The genes are TRBV24-1 and TRBJ1-1, with no clear D. The sequenced sample was naive CD8+ T cells from blood, with Jurkat cell RNA spiked in. As for subset: FACS-sorted CD8+CD4-CCR7+CD45RA+ naive T cells. The receptor was isolated from a human donor in good health. Some libraries in this study had Jurkat cell RNA spiked in. The CDR3 DNA reads TGTGCCACCAGTAAGGGCATGAACACTGAAGCTTTCTTT. The encoded protein is CATSKGMNTEAFF.